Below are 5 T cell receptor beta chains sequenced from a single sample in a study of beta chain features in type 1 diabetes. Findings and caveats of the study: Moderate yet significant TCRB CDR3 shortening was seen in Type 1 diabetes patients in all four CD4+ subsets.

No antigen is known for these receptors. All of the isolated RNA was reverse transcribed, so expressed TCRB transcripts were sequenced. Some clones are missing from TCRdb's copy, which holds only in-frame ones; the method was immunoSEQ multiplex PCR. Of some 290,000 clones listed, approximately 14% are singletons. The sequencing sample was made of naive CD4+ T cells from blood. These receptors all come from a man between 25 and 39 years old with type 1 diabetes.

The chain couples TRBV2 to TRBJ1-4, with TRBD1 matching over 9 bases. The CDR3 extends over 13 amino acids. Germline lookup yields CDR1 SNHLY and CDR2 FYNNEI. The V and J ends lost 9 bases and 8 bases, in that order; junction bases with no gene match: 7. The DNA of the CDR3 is TGTGCCAGAAGGGGACAGGGAATCGAAAAACTGTTTTTT. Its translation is CARRGQGIEKLFF.

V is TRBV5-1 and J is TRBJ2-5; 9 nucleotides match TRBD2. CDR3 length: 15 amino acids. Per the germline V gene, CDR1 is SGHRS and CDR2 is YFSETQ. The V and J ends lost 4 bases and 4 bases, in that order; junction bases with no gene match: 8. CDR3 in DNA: TGCGCCAGCAGCCGTAGCGGGAGTCTGATAGAGACCCAGTACTTC. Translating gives CASSRSGSLIETQYF.

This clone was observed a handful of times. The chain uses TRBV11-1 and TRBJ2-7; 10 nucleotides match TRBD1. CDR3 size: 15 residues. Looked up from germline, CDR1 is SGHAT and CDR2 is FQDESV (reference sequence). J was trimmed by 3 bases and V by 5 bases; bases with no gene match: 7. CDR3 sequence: CASSRAGTGDYEQYF. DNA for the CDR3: TGTGCCAGCAGCCGGGCCGGGACAGGGGACTACGAGCAGTACTTC. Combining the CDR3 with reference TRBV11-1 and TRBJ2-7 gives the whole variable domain EAEVAQSPRYKITEKSQAVAFWCDPISGHATLYWYRQILGQGPELLVQFQDESVVDDSQLPKDRFSAERLKGVDSTLKIQPAELGDSAMYLCASSRAGTGDYEQYFGPGTRLTVT.

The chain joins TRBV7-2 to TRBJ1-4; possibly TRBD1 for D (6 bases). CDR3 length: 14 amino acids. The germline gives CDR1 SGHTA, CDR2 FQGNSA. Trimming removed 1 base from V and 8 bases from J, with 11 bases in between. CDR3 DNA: TGTGCCAGCAGCTTAGTGGGGGCGCGGGAAAAACTGTTTTTT. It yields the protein CASSLVGAREKLFF.

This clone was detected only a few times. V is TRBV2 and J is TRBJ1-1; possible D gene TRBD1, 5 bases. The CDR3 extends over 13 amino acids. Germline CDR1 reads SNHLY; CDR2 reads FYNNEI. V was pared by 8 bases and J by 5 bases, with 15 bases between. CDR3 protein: CASGQGSWTEAFF. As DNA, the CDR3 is TGTGCCAGCGGTCAGGGTAGCTGGACTGAAGCTTTCTTT.